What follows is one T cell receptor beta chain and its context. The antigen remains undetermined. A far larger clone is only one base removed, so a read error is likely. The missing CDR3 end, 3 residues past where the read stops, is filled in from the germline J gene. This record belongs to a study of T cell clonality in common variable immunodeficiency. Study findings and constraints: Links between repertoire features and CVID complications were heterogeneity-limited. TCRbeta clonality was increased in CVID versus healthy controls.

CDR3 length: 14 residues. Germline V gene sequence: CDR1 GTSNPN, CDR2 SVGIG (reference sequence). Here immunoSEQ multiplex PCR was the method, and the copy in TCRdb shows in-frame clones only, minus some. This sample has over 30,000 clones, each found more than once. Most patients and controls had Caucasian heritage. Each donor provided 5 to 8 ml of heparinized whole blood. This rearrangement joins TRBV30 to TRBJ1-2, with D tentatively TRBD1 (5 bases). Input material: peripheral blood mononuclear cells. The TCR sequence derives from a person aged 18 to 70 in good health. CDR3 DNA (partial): TGTGCCTGGAGTACGGGGGACGTGAGGGAGACC. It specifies CAWSTGDVRET. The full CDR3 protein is CAWSTGDVRETYTF.